Listed below are T cell receptor beta chains from one sample, sequenced in a study of control samples from healthy donors and cancer patients. Sequenced by immunoSEQ multiplex PCR; TCRdb stores in-frame clones only, minus some. The repertoire has about 34,000 clones, 70% to 90% of them found once; the top ten carry about 1.5%. Material: PBMCs. These receptors were taken from a middle-aged woman with lung cancer. CDR3s include the opening cysteine and the closing phenylalanine or tryptophan. D genes are given only for firm matches. Only some rows state a clone size, as once, few, many or a class for expanded clones.

D	size	V	J	length	DNA	CDR3
.	few	TRBV6-2/TRBV6-3	TRBJ2-1	15	TGTGCCAGCAGCCACACCTCCTACTCGGGAAATGAGCAGTTCTTC	CASSHTSYSGNEQFF
.	.	TRBV7-8	TRBJ2-1	17	TGTGCCAGCAGTCGCGGGGGCGGGGGCTACTCCTACAATGAGCAGTTCTTC	CASSRGGGGYSYNEQFF
.	once	TRBV19	TRBJ2-6	14	TGTGCCAGCACACAGAGCTCTGGGGCCAACGTCCTGACTTTC	CASTQSSGANVLTF
TRBD1	.	TRBV27	TRBJ1-2	15	TGTGCCAGCAGTTTAAAGGCAGGGGGAGTGGGGGGCTACACCTTC	CASSLKAGGVGGYTF
.	.	TRBV5-1	TRBJ1-1	12	TGCGCCAGCAGCGACGACTTCGTGACTGCTTTCTTT	CASSDDFVTAFF
.	once	TRBV30	TRBJ1-5	15	TGTGCCTGGAGTGCGCAACCCCATAGCAATCAGCCCCAGCATTTT	CAWSAQPHSNQPQHF
.	.	TRBV15	TRBJ2-3	16	TGTGCCACCAGCTTTCGACTGGAGTATAGCACAGATACGCAGTATTTT	CATSFRLEYSTDTQYF
.	.	TRBV6-5	TRBJ2-5	11	TGTGCCAGCGGTTCGGGGGCGGCCCAGTACTTC	CASGSGAAQYF
.	.	TRBV4-2	TRBJ1-2	14	TGTGCCAGCAGCCGCGAGGAGACCTCCTATGGCTACACCTTC	CASSREETSYGYTF
TRBD1	.	TRBV19	TRBJ1-4	15	TGTGCCAGTAGTACGAAACCGGGGACAGGCGGAAAACTGTTTTTT	CASSTKPGTGGKLFF
TRBD1	.	TRBV7-2	TRBJ1-2	15	TGTGCCAGCAGCTTAAATGCAGGGGGCGGCAATGGCTACACCTTC	CASSLNAGGGNGYTF
.	.	TRBV13	TRBJ2-4	15	TGTGCCAGCAGCCGACAGAAACTAGCCAAAAACATTCAGTACTTC	CASSRQKLAKNIQYF
.	.	TRBV9	TRBJ2-2	17	TGTGCCAGCAGCGTAACCCTTGGGGGGACGAACACCGGGGAGCTGTTTTTT	CASSVTLGGTNTGELFF
.	once	TRBV7-2	TRBJ1-1	14	TGTGCCAGCAGCAGACGAGGGACCACCACTGAAGCTTTCTTT	CASSRRGTTTEAFF
TRBD1	.	TRBV7-9	TRBJ1-6	14	TGTGCCAGCGGGGCAACAGGGGGCAATTCACCCCTCCACTTT	CASGATGGNSPLHF
.	.	TRBV27	TRBJ1-5	12	TGTGCCAGCGGCTATAGCAATCAGCCCCAGCATTTT	CASGYSNQPQHF
.	once	TRBV2	TRBJ1-2	15	TGTGCCAGCAGCATGGAATTGGGCTCCCCCTATGGCTACACCTTC	CASSMELGSPYGYTF
.	once	TRBV14	TRBJ1-1	17	TGTGCCAGCAGCCAAGAAGGACGGGAGGGATGGAACACTGAAGCTTTCTTT	CASSQEGREGWNTEAFF
.	.	TRBV2	TRBJ1-1	13	TGTGCCAGCAGTGACGCGGGGTACACTGAAGCTTTCTTT	CASSDAGYTEAFF
.	.	TRBV29-1	TRBJ1-2	11	TGCAGCGTCCCGGCCAACTATGGCTACACCTTC	CSVPANYGYTF
TRBD1	.	TRBV5-1	TRBJ1-2	15	TGCGCCAGCAGCTTAAGCCTCGACAGGGGCGATGGCTACACCTTC	CASSLSLDRGDGYTF
TRBD2	.	TRBV7-2	TRBJ2-5	16	TGTGCCAGCAGCCAAGGACTAGCGGGGTCACAAGAGACCCAGTACTTC	CASSQGLAGSQETQYF
TRBD1	.	TRBV6-6	TRBJ1-1	14	TGTGCCAGCAGTTACTCGACAGGGGGCACTGAAGCTTTCTTT	CASSYSTGGTEAFF
.	.	TRBV11-3	TRBJ2-1	15	TGTGCCAGCAGCTTACCTCGGGACCCACGCAATGAGCAGTTCTTC	CASSLPRDPRNEQFF
.	.	TRBV28	TRBJ1-1	14	TGTGCCAGCAGCTTCAGACAGATGAACACTGAAGCTTTCTTT	CASSFRQMNTEAFF
.	.	TRBV6-5	TRBJ1-1	12	TGTGCCAGCAGTTCCCTGGTGGCTGAAGCTTTCTTT	CASSSLVAEAFF
.	.	TRBV7-9	TRBJ1-1	13	TGTGCCAGCAGCTTAGAAGGGAACACTGAAGCTTTCTTT	CASSLEGNTEAFF
.	.	TRBV19	TRBJ2-3	17	TGTGCCAGTAGTCTCGGGACAGGGAGACGGGGGGGAGATACGCAGTATTTT	CASSLGTGRRGGDTQYF
.	once	TRBV7-9	TRBJ1-2	13	TGTGCCAGCAGCTCCGACGGGGGGGGTGGCTACACCTTC	CASSSDGGGGYTF
.	.	TRBV9	TRBJ1-1	15	TGTGCCAGCAGCCCCCCCTCCAGGTCGAACACTGAAGCTTTCTTT	CASSPPSRSNTEAFF
.	.	TRBV7-2	TRBJ1-5	15	TGTGCCAGCAGCTTATCAGTGACAGGCCCCTGGCCCCAGCATTTT	CASSLSVTGPWPQHF